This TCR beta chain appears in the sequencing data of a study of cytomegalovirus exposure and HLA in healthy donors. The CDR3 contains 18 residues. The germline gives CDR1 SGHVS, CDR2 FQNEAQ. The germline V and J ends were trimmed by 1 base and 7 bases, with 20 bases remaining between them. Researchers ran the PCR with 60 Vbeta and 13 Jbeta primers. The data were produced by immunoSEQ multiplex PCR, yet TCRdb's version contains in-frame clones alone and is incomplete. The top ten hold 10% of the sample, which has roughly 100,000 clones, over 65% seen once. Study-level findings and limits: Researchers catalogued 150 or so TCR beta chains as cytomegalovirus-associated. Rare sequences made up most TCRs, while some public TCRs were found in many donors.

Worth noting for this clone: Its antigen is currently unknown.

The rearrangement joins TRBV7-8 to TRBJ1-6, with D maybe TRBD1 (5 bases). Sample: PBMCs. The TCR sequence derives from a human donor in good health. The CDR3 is CASSLDPFPGGKNSPLHF. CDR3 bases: TGTGCCAGCAGCTTAGACCCCTTCCCGGGGGGAAAAAATTCACCCCTCCACTTT.